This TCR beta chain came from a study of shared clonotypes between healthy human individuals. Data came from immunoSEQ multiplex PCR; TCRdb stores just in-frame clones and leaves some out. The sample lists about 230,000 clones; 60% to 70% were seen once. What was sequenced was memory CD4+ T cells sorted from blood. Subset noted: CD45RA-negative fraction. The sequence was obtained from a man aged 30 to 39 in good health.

The chain's CDR3 is CASSLELAGPFSYEQYF. CDR3 nucleotide sequence: TGCGCCAGCAGCTTGGAGCTAGCGGGACCCTTTTCCTACGAGCAGTACTTC. The chain has TRBV5-1 and TRBJ2-7, with 9 bases that match TRBD2. Trimming at V came to 0 bases and at J to 1 base, leaving 8 bases not matched to a gene. Germline V lookup: CDR1 SGHRS, CDR2 YFSETQ. This CDR3 has 17 residues.